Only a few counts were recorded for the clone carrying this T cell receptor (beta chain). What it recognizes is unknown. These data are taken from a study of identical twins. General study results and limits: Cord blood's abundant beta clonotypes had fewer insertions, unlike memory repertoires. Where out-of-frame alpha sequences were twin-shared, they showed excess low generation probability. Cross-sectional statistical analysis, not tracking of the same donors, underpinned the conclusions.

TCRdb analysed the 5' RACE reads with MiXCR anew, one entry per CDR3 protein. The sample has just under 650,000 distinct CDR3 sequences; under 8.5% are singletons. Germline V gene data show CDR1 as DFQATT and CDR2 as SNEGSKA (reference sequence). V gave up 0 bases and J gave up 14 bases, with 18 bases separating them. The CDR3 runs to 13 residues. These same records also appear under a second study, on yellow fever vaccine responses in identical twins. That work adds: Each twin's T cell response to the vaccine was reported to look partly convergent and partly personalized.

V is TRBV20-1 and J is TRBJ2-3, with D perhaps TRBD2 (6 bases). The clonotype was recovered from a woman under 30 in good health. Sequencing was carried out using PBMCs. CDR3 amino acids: CSARDFSAGLGYF. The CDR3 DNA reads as TGCAGTGCTAGAGATTTTTCGGCGGGATTGGGGTATTTT.